This T cell receptor (beta chain) was identified during a study of blood T cell repertoires in COVID-19. Germline V gene sequence: CDR1 MNHEY, CDR2 SMNVEV (reference sequence). This CDR3 has 19 residues. V lost 2 bases and J 5 bases, leaving 27 bases between the germline ends. In the source study's methods: Amplification of reference gene primers provided the estimated nucleated cell counts. The table came from immunoSEQ multiplex PCR; TCRdb's copy has only in-frame clones and leaves some out. The DNA was the basis for D and trimming; V, J and clone size are from that table. The sample carries over 200,000 clones, around nine tenths recorded once. Everyone who took part was roughly 18 to 89 years old, and they came from about two dozen US areas. Cohorts were determined from participant-reported clinical history.

Source material: PBMCs or T cells enriched from blood (not recorded which). The receptor was isolated from a woman aged 25 to 39 who had been exposed to COVID-19. The V call is TRBV27, the J call TRBJ1-2; tentative D call: TRBD1 (6 bases). The CDR3: CASSLNPWTAQGYPYGYTF. CDR3 bases: TGTGCCAGCAGTTTAAACCCCTGGACAGCGCAGGGGTACCCTTATGGCTACACCTTC.